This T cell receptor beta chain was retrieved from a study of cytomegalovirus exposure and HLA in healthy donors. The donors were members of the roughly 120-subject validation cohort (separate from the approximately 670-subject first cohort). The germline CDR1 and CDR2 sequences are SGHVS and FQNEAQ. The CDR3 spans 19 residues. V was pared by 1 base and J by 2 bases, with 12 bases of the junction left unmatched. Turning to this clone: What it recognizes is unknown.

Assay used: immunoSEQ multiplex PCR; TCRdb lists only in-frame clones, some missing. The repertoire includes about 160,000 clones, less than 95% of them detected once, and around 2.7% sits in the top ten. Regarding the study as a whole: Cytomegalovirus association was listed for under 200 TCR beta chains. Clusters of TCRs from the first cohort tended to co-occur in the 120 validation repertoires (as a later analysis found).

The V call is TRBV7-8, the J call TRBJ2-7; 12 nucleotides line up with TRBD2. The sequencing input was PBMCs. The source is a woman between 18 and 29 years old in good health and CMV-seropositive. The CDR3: CASSLETSGRGQGTYEQYF. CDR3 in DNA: TGTGCCAGCAGCTTAGAGACTAGCGGGAGAGGTCAAGGGACCTACGAGCAGTACTTC. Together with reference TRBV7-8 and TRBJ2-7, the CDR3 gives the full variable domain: GAGVSQSPRYKVAKRGQDVALRCDPISGHVSLFWYQQALGQGPEFLTYFQNEAQLDKSGLPSDRFFAERPEGSVSTLKIQRTQQEDSAVYLCASSLETSGRGQGTYEQYFGPGTRLTVT.